The present T cell receptor beta chain was sequenced within a study of T-cell memory formation after mild COVID-19. Overall study findings and caveats: For contracting clones, CD4+ ones sat mainly in CM and EM, CD8+ in EMRA.

The CDR3 is 12 amino acids. The V end lost 5 bases, the J end lost 5 bases, and 9 bases lay between the germline ends. Germline V CDR1 and CDR2: SGHTA, FQGNSA. This clonotype was detected ten times or more. As yet, its antigen is unknown. TCRdb redid the calling of the 5' RACE reads with MiXCR, one entry per CDR3 protein. Of about 180,000 distinct CDR3 sequences in the sample, roughly 20% were seen once. The chain employs TRBV7-2 and TRBJ2-5; no clear D gene. Sequenced: PBMCs or a T cell subset sorted from them (not recorded which). The receptor was derived from a man aged 18 to 29 who had mild COVID-19 (a few samples of this study predate the infection). Cell type and time point are not known. The CDR3 sequence is CASSGVGETQYF. The CDR3 coding sequence is TGTGCCAGCAGCGGGGTTGGGGAGACCCAGTACTTC.